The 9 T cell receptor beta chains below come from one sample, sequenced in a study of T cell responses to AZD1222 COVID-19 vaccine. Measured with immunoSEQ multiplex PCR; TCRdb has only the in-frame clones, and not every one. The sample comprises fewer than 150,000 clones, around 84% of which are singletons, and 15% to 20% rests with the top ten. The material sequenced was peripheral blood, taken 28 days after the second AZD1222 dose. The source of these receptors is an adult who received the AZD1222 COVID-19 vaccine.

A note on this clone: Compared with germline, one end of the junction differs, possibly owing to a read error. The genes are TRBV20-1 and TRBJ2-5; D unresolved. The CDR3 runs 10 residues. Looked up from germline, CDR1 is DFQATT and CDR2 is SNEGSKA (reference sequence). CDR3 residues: CSAREETQYF. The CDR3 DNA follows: TGCAGTGCCAGAGAAGAGACCCAGTACTTC.

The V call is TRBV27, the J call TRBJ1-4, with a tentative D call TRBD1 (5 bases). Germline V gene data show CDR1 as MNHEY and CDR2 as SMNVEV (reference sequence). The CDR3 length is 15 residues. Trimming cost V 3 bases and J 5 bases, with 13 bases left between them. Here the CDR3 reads CASSLQGLHNEKLFF. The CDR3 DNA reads TGTGCCAGCAGTTTGCAGGGACTGCACAATGAAAAACTGTTTTTT.

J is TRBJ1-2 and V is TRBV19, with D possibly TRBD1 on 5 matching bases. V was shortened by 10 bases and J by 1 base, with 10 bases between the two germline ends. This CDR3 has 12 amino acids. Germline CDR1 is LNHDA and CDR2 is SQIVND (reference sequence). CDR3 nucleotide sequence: TGTGCCACTGGACATTTTAACTATGGCTACACCTTC. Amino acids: CATGHFNYGYTF. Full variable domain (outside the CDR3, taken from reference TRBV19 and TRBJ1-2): DGGITQSPKYLFRKEGQNVTLSCEQNLNHDAMYWYRQDPGQGLRLIYYSQIVNDFQKGDIAEGYSVSREKKESFPLTVTSAQKNPTAFYLCATGHFNYGYTFGSGTRLTVV.

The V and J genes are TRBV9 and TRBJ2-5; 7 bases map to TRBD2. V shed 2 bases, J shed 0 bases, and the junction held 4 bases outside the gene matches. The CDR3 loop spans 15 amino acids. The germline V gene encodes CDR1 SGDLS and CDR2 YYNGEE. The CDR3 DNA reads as TGTGCCAGCAGCGTGGGAGGGGCGAACCAAGAGACCCAGTACTTC. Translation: CASSVGGANQETQYF.

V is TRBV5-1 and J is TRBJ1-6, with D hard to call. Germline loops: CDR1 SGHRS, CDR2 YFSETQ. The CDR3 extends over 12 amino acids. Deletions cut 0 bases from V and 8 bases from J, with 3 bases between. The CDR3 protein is CASSLDDSPLHF. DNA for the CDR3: TGCGCCAGCAGCTTGGACGATTCACCCCTCCACTTT.

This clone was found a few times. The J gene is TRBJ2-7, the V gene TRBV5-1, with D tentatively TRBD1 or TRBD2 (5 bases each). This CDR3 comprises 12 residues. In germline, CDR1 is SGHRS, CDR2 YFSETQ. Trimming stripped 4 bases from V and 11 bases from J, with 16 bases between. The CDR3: CASSRDGQLEYF. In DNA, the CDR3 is TGCGCCAGCAGCAGGGACGGTCAACTAGAGTACTTC.

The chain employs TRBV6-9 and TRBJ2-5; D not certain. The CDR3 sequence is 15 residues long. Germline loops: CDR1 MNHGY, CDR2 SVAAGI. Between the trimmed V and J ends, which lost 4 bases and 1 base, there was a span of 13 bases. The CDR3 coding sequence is TGTGCCAGCAGTTTCGGCCCTCGCCCCCAAGAGACCCAGTACTTC. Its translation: CASSFGPRPQETQYF.

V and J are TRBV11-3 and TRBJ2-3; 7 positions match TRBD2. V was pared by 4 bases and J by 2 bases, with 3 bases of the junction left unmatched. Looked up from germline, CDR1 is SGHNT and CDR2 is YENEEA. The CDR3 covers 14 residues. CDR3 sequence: CASSYGTNTDTQYF. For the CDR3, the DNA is TGTGCCAGCAGCTACGGGACTAACACAGATACGCAGTATTTT.

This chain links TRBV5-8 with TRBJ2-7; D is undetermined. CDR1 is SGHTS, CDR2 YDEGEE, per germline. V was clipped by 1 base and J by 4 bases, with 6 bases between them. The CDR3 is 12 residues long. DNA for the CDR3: TGTGCCAGCAGCTTGTGGGGTTACGAGCAGTACTTC. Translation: CASSLWGYEQYF.